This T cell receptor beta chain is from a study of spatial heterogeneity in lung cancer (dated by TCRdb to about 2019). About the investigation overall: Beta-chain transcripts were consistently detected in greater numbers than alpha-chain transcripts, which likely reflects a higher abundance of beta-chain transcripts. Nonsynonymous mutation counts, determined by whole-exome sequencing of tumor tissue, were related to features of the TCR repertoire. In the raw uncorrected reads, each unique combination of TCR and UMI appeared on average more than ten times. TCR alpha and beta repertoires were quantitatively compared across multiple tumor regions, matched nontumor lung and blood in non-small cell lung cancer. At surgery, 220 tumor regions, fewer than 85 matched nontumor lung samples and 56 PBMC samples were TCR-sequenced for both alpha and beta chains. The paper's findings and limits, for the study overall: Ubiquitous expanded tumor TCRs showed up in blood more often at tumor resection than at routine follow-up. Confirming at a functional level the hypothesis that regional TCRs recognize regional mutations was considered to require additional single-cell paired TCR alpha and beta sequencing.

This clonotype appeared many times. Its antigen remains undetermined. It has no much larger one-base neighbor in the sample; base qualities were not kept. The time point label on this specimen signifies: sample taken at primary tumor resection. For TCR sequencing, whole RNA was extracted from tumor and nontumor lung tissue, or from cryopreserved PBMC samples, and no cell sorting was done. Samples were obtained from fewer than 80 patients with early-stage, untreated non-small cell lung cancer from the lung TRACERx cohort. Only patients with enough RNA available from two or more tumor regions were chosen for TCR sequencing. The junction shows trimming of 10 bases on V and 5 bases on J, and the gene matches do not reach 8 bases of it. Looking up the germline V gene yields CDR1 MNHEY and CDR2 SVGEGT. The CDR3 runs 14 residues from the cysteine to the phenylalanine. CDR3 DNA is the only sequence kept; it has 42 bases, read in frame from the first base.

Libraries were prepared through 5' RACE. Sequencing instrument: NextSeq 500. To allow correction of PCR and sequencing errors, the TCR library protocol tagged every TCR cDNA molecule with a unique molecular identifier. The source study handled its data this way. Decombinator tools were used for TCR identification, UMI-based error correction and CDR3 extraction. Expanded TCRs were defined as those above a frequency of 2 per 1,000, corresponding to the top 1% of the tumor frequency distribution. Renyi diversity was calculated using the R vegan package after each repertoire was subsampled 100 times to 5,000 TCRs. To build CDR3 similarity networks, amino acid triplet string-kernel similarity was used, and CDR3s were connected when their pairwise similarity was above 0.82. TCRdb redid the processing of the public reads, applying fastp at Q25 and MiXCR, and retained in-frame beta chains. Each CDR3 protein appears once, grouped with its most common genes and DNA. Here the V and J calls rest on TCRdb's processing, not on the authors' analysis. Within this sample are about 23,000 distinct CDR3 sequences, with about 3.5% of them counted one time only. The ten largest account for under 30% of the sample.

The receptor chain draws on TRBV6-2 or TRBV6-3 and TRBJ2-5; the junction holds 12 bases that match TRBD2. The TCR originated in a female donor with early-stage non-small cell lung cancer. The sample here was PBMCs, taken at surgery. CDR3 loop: CATRTSGNHETQYF. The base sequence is TGTGCCACCCGGACTAGCGGGAATCATGAGACCCAGTACTTC.